One and the same sample provided the 13 T cell receptor beta chains below, sequenced in a study of OX40 agonist ivuxolimab in advanced cancers. TCRdb's table, derived via immunoSEQ multiplex PCR, lists solely in-frame clones and lacks some. The sample lists some 150,000 clones, 90% to 95% seen once, with roughly 1% in the top ten. The specimen comprised CD4+ or CD8+ T cells sorted from blood, sampled in a trial of the OX40 agonist ivuxolimab. The receptors originated from an adult with an advanced solid tumor such as melanoma, head and neck, liver or kidney cancer.

This sequence joins TRBV19 and TRBJ1-2; 7 bases are a match to TRBD1. The CDR3 consists of 14 residues. Germline V gene lookup returns CDR1 LNHDA and CDR2 SQIVND (reference sequence). The V and J ends lost 4 bases and 5 bases, in that order; junction bases with no gene match: 7. CDR3: CASSRGTAQYGYTF. The CDR3 nucleotides read TGTGCCAGTAGTAGAGGGACAGCTCAATATGGCTACACCTTC.

The chain is built from TRBV2 and TRBJ2-2; 10 nucleotides align to TRBD1. Germline CDR1 and CDR2: SNHLY and FYNNEI. Trimming removed 6 bases from V and 6 bases from J; junction bases left unmatched: 10. This CDR3 contains 16 residues. CDR3 sequence (DNA): TGTGCCAGCAGGAAGGACAGGGGGATAACGGCCGGGGAGCTGTTTTTT. Translated, it gives CASRKDRGITAGELFF.

The chain has TRBV7-2 and TRBJ1-3; D not certain. CDR1 and CDR2 (germline): SGHTA, FQGNSA. The V gene lost 0 bases and the J gene lost 0 bases, with 9 bases spanning the gap. The CDR3 loop spans 16 amino acids. CDR3 residues: CASSLAGHYSGNTIYF. CDR3 DNA: TGTGCCAGCAGCTTAGCCGGGCATTACTCTGGAAACACCATATATTTT.

J is TRBJ2-7 and V is TRBV9; D possibly uses TRBD1 or TRBD2 (5 bases each). V dropped 4 bases and J dropped 7 bases, with 18 bases sitting between them. Germline values: CDR1 SGDLS, CDR2 YYNGEE. The CDR3 runs 14 residues. The CDR3 DNA sequence: TGTGCCAGCAGCCGCCGGGACCTCAGCAGGGAGCAGTACTTC. It specifies CASSRRDLSREQYF.

The CDR3 DNA follows: TGCGCCAGCAGCCAAGATCCCCCTAGGAGTGGAGAGACCCAGTACTTC. This encodes CASSQDPPRSGETQYF. V and J are TRBV4-1 and TRBJ2-5; D not resolved. This CDR3 region has 16 residues. Trimming shortened V by 0 bases and J by 4 bases, and 15 bases separated the two germline ends. The germline CDR1 and CDR2 sequences are MGHRA and YSYEKL.

CDR3 protein: CASSYFDRPSLGAFF. DNA for the CDR3: TGTGCCAGCAGTTACTTCGACAGGCCCTCCTTGGGGGCTTTCTTT. The rearrangement uses TRBV6-6 and TRBJ1-1, with a tentative D call TRBD1 (6 bases). Germline V lookup: CDR1 MNHNY, CDR2 SVGAGI (reference sequence). CDR3 length: 15 residues. V dropped 1 base and J dropped 11 bases, with 20 bases sitting between them.

This rearrangement joins TRBV10-3 to TRBJ1-1; 7 nucleotides agree with TRBD1. This CDR3 region has 15 residues. CDR1 is ENHRY, CDR2 SYGVKD, per germline. The V and J ends lost 6 bases and 0 bases, in that order; junction bases with no gene match: 7. CDR3 sequence (DNA): TGTGCCATCAGCTATGGACAGGTTATGAACACTGAAGCTTTCTTT. The encoded protein is CAISYGQVMNTEAFF.

The chain has TRBV9 and TRBJ1-3; the D gene is possibly TRBD1 (5 bases). V shed 2 bases and J shed 0 bases, with 9 bases lying between them. Germline CDR1 and CDR2: SGDLS and YYNGEE. CDR3 length equals 15 residues. As DNA, the CDR3 is TGTGCCAGCAGCGTCGGGGCGAGCTCTGGAAACACCATATATTTT. It encodes CASSVGASSGNTIYF.

The chain carries TRBV7-2 and TRBJ1-5, with a weak D call TRBD1 (5 bases). The length of the CDR3 is 15 residues. Germline CDR1 SGHTA, CDR2 FQGNSA. The V end lost 3 bases, the J end lost 3 bases, and 12 bases lay between the germline ends. CDR3 sequence (DNA): TGTGCCAGCAGCTTGGTCGGGGGTCCCAATCAGCCCCAGCATTTT. This gives the protein CASSLVGGPNQPQHF.

The V and J genes are TRBV10-3 and TRBJ2-1; D assignment may be TRBD1 or TRBD2 (5 bases each). The CDR3 extends over 13 amino acids. The germline V and J ends were trimmed by 7 bases and 5 bases, with 12 bases remaining between them. Germline CDR1 ENHRY, CDR2 SYGVKD. The CDR3 DNA sequence: TGTGCCATCACCCGGGACGGAAACAATGAGCAGTTCTTC. Translating it yields CAITRDGNNEQFF.

This chain joins TRBV18 and TRBJ1-5; 10 bases map to TRBD1. There are 15 residues in the CDR3. The ends lost 4 bases at V and 6 bases at J; junction bases unmatched: 6. The germline gives CDR1 KGHSH, CDR2 LQKENI. The chain's CDR3 is CASSRDRGYGQPQHF. CDR3 nucleotide sequence: TGTGCCAGCTCACGGGACAGGGGCTATGGTCAGCCCCAGCATTTT.

V is TRBV7-2 and J is TRBJ1-2; D gene uncertain. Germline V CDR1 and CDR2: SGHTA, FQGNSA. Trimming shortened V by 1 base and J by 0 bases, and 3 bases separated the two germline ends. The length of the CDR3 is 13 residues. Here the CDR3 DNA reads TGTGCCAGCAGCTTAGACACTAACTATGGCTACACCTTC. The encoded protein is CASSLDTNYGYTF.

The rearrangement uses TRBV18 and TRBJ2-1; 11 nucleotides agree with TRBD1. V trimming: 2 bases; J trimming: 6 bases; junction bases outside the gene matches: 18. CDR1 is KGHSH, CDR2 LQKENI, per germline. This CDR3 comprises 20 residues. The chain's CDR3 is CASSPFKGQGVKLLVNEQFF. CDR3 bases: TGTGCCAGCTCACCATTTAAGGGACAGGGGGTTAAGTTGTTGGTCAATGAGCAGTTCTTC. Variable domain in full (rest from reference TRBV18 and TRBJ2-1): NAGVMQNPRHLVRRRGQEARLRCSPMKGHSHVYWYRQLPEEGLKFMVYLQKENIIDESGMPKERFSAEFPKEGPSILRIQQVVRGDSAAYFCASSPFKGQGVKLLVNEQFFGPGTRLTVL.